The TCR beta chain described here comes from a study of Graves' ophthalmopathy and Graves' hyperthyroidism. Whole-study findings and limits: The model reached around 64% sensitivity and approximately 72% specificity for predicting ophthalmopathy progression. Thyroid clonotypes that were expanded above 0.001 frequency mostly also appeared in blood.

With V trimmed by 4 bases and J by 5 bases, 5 bases remained unmatched. CDR3 length: 14 residues. The V gene's germline CDR1 is ENHRY and CDR2 SYGVKD. Comment on this clonotype: Its target is not known.

It was from more than 9 ml of fresh peripheral blood that the PBMCs came. TCR beta CDR3 amplification used RNA transcripts. Investigators did first-round RT-PCR with HTBI primers, then second-round multiplex PCR. TCRdb reprocessed the multiplex PCR reads with MiXCR, giving one entry per CDR3 protein. The repertoire holds some 250,000 distinct CDR3 sequences, with approximately 42% as singletons. The V and J genes are TRBV10-3 and TRBJ2-3; 8 positions match TRBD1. The TCR originated in an adult man with Graves' ophthalmopathy. Sequenced: peripheral blood. The CDR3, as DNA: TGTGCCATCAGTGCGGGACAGGATGGAGATACGCAGTATTTT. This sequence encodes CAISAGQDGDTQYF.